Below are 18 T cell receptor beta chains sequenced from a single sample in a study of radiation and T cells in renal cell carcinoma. The protocol was immunoSEQ multiplex PCR, while the TCRdb copy is restricted to in-frame clones and leaves out a portion. The table records around 140,000 clones, 70% to 90% of them present only once. The time point here: blood 4 weeks post-SBRT, at nephrectomy. Documented treatment: 15 Gy SBRT to primary tumor, nephrectomy 4 weeks later. Sequencing was performed on blood, taken from a patient whose treatment included radiotherapy and nephrectomy. These receptors all come from a woman between 50 and 59 years old with renal cell carcinoma.

This clone was counted once. V gene TRBV5-4 combines with J gene TRBJ1-2; 7 bases line up with TRBD1. This CDR3 spans 17 amino acids. The J segment lost 5 bases and the V segment lost 4 bases, leaving 17 bases of the junction unmatched. Looked up from germline, CDR1 is SGHNT and CDR2 is YYREEE (reference sequence). CDR3 DNA sequence: TGTGCCAGCAGCGGTGGACAGGAACAAAGGGGATGGTATGGCTACACCTTC. It yields the protein CASSGGQEQRGWYGYTF.

This chain connects TRBV7-2 to TRBJ2-3; tentatively, D is TRBD2 (5 bases). V was trimmed by 1 base and J by 5 bases, leaving 10 bases between them. The CDR3 runs 14 residues. Germline lookup yields CDR1 SGHTA and CDR2 FQGNSA. The CDR3 sequence is CASSLGSGGDTQYF. CDR3 in DNA: TGTGCCAGCAGCTTAGGGAGTGGAGGAGATACGCAGTATTTT.

This clone was observed a handful of times. J is TRBJ1-1 and V is TRBV7-9; 10 positions agree with TRBD1. V was pared by 5 bases and J by 0 bases, with 6 bases of the junction left unmatched. Germline lookup yields CDR1 SEHNR and CDR2 FQNEAQ (reference sequence). The CDR3 contains 16 residues. CDR3 DNA sequence: TGTGCCAGCAGCGCCCCGACAGGGGGCCTGAACACTGAAGCTTTCTTT. Translating gives CASSAPTGGLNTEAFF.

This chain uses TRBV7-6 with TRBJ2-2; tentatively, D is TRBD1 or TRBD2 (5 bases each). Looked up from germline, CDR1 is SGHVS and CDR2 is FNYEAQ. The V end was cut by 1 base, the J end by 5 bases, with 11 bases between. This CDR3 has 15 residues. DNA for the CDR3: TGTGCCAGCAGCTTAGTTCTCGGGGCGACCGGGGAGCTGTTTTTT. The encoded protein is CASSLVLGATGELFF. Full variable domain (missing parts from reference TRBV7-6 and TRBJ2-2): GAGVSQSPRYKVTKRGQDVALRCDPISGHVSLYWYRQALGQGPEFLTYFNYEAQQDKSGLPNDRFSAERPEGSISTLTIQRTEQRDSAMYRCASSLVLGATGELFFGEGSRLTVL.

Details on this clone: Other DNA sequences in the sample encode the same CDR3. The chain has TRBV7-9 and TRBJ2-1; no definite D call. The CDR3 consists of 12 residues. CDR1 and CDR2 from the germline V gene are SEHNR and FQNEAQ (reference sequence). V was clipped by 1 base and J by 10 bases, with 8 bases between them. The CDR3 protein is CASSLVLGEQFF. The CDR3, as DNA: TGTGCCAGCAGCTTAGTACTGGGGGAGCAGTTCTTC.

The chain's CDR3 is CASSLRSGRDRAGELFF. For the CDR3, the DNA is TGTGCCAGCAGCCTAAGAAGCGGCAGGGATAGAGCCGGGGAGCTGTTTTTT. J is TRBJ2-2 and V is TRBV14, with D possibly being TRBD1 or TRBD2 (5 bases each). Trimming left V 4 bases short and J 6 bases short, with 21 bases between. This CDR3 comprises 17 residues. Germline V gene sequence: CDR1 SGHDN, CDR2 FVKESK.

The CDR3 spells CASSPGPSDYGYTF. The CDR3 region has the DNA TGCGCCAGCAGCCCCGGACCTAGCGACTATGGCTACACCTTC. The chain has TRBV5-1 and TRBJ1-2; D unresolved. Trimming shortened V by 4 bases and J by 3 bases, and 13 bases separated the two germline ends. Germline lookup yields CDR1 SGHRS and CDR2 YFSETQ. The length of the CDR3 is 14 residues.

The CDR3 sequence: CASSFDSDSYEQYF. In DNA, the CDR3 is TGTGCCAGCAGTTTTGATTCGGACTCCTACGAGCAGTACTTC. The V gene is TRBV27, the J gene TRBJ2-7; D is ambiguous. This CDR3 spans 14 amino acids. The V gene lost 3 bases and the J gene lost 0 bases, with 9 bases spanning the gap. The V gene's germline CDR1 is MNHEY and CDR2 SMNVEV (reference sequence).

The V call is TRBV5-1, the J call TRBJ2-2, with D maybe TRBD1 (5 bases). CDR1 and CDR2 (germline): SGHRS, YFSETQ. The germline V and J ends were trimmed by 4 bases and 1 base, with 14 bases remaining between them. The CDR3 is made up of 16 amino acids. The CDR3 here is CASSLPSTGNTGELFF. DNA for the CDR3: TGCGCCAGCAGCCTACCGTCTACAGGGAACACCGGGGAGCTGTTTTTT. The full variable domain, rest sourced from reference TRBV5-1 and TRBJ2-2, is KAGVTQTPRYLIKTRGQQVTLSCSPISGHRSVSWYQQTPGQGLQFLFEYFSETQRNKGNFPGRFSGRQFSNSRSEMNVSTLELGDSALYLCASSLPSTGNTGELFFGEGSRLTVL.

The rearrangement uses TRBV5-1 and TRBJ2-7, with TRBD1 identical over 7 bases. The trim removed 4 bases at V and 6 bases at J, leaving 10 bases unmatched. CDR1 and CDR2 (germline): SGHRS, YFSETQ. The CDR3 contains 14 residues. The CDR3 loop reads CASSATLTGTEQYF. CDR3 in DNA: TGCGCCAGCAGCGCGACCTTGACAGGGACCGAGCAGTACTTC.

V is TRBV6-5 and J is TRBJ2-7, with D possibly being TRBD2 (5 bases). With 4 bases removed from V and 7 bases from J, the gap between germline ends came to 11 bases. The CDR3 extends over 12 amino acids. Germline CDR1 MNHEY, CDR2 SVGAGI. CDR3 residues: CASSLNGLEQYF. CDR3 DNA sequence: TGTGCCAGCAGTTTAAATGGACTGGAGCAGTACTTC.

J is TRBJ2-1 and V is TRBV7-2; no reliable D call. This CDR3 region has 15 residues. Germline CDR1 is SGHTA and CDR2 is FQGNSA. V lost 5 bases and J 6 bases, leaving 17 bases between the germline ends. The CDR3 loop reads CASSPRTRSINEQFF. The DNA of the CDR3 is TGTGCCAGCAGCCCACGAACAAGGTCGATCAATGAGCAGTTCTTC.

The rearrangement uses TRBV6-5 and TRBJ1-5; TRBD1 is a possible D gene (6 bases). Germline V CDR1 and CDR2: MNHEY, SVGAGI. CDR3 length: 15 residues. V lost 5 bases to trimming and J lost 6 bases, with 17 bases between them. CDR3 sequence reads: CASSSRGGSVQPQHF. The CDR3, as DNA: TGTGCCAGCAGTAGCCGCGGGGGCTCTGTTCAGCCCCAGCATTTT.

The genes are TRBV9 and TRBJ1-2, with 10 bases matching TRBD1. The germline CDR1 and CDR2 sequences are SGDLS and YYNGEE. V was pared by 4 bases and J by 8 bases, with 11 bases of the junction left unmatched. CDR3 size: 15 residues. CDR3 protein: CASSTHAGTGVGYTF. The CDR3 DNA sequence: TGTGCCAGCAGCACCCATGCCGGGACAGGGGTGGGCTACACCTTC.

V and J are TRBV18 and TRBJ1-2; possible D gene TRBD1, 5 bases. V was shortened by 2 bases and J by 6 bases, with 16 bases between the two germline ends. Germline lookup yields CDR1 KGHSH and CDR2 LQKENI. The CDR3 contains 15 residues. The CDR3 bases are TGTGCCAGCTCACCAACCGGGACGTCAGGAAATGGCTACACCTTC. This encodes CASSPTGTSGNGYTF.

The rearrangement joins TRBV10-3 to TRBJ2-1, with TRBD2 identical over 8 bases. The J segment lost 4 bases and the V segment lost 6 bases, leaving 8 bases of the junction unmatched. Germline loops: CDR1 ENHRY, CDR2 SYGVKD. The CDR3 contains 15 residues. The CDR3 spells CAISPGLERYNEQFF. CDR3 DNA: TGTGCCATCAGCCCGGGACTAGAAAGATACAATGAGCAGTTCTTC.

J is TRBJ2-7 and V is TRBV19; D remains unclear. CDR1 and CDR2 from the germline V gene are LNHDA and SQIVND (reference sequence). CDR3 length: 13 amino acids. Between the trimmed V and J ends, which lost 5 bases and 3 bases, there was a span of 11 bases. The CDR3 is CASSGQGYYEQYF. The CDR3 DNA is TGTGCCAGTAGTGGTCAAGGGTACTACGAGCAGTACTTC.

This clone was observed a single time. The chain is built from TRBV5-1 and TRBJ2-3; 7 bases fit TRBD1. Trimming took 7 bases from V and 5 from J; bases not matched to a gene: 7. This CDR3 is 13 amino acids long. Per germline, CDR1 SGHRS and CDR2 YFSETQ. The CDR3 DNA sequence: TGCGCCAGCGGGGTTGCAGGGGGAGATACGCAGTATTTT. It codes for CASGVAGGDTQYF.